The next 22 T cell receptor beta chains were all read from a single sample in a study of breast tumors, draining lymph nodes, adjacent tissues. Axillary draining lymph nodes of breast cancer patients supplied the node samples. TCRdb re-called the multiplex PCR reads with MiXCR, one entry per CDR3 protein. The top ten clones hold about 1.2% of a sample with 200,000 to 300,000 distinct CDR3 sequences, roughly 30% of them seen once. The sequenced sample consisted of axillary lymph node tissue. These receptors were taken from a female donor with breast cancer. Some clones in this sample may be carry-over from other donors' samples.

This clonotype was observed many times. J is TRBJ2-7 and V is TRBV20-1, with D unclear. Trimming pared 6 bases from V and 3 bases from J, leaving 9 bases between. Germline V gene sequence: CDR1 DFQATT, CDR2 SNEGSKA (reference sequence). The CDR3 is made up of 11 amino acids. The CDR3 here is CSASSGYEQYF. The CDR3, as DNA: TGCAGTGCCAGCTCGGGCTACGAGCAGTACTTC.

V gene TRBV25-1 combines with J gene TRBJ1-5; D unresolved. The V gene lost 4 bases and the J gene lost 0 bases, with 10 bases spanning the gap. Germline V CDR1 and CDR2: MGHDK, SYGVNS. This CDR3 comprises 15 residues. The DNA of the CDR3 is TGTGCCAGCAGTGCTAGGCCGTATAGCAATCAGCCCCAGCATTTT. Protein: CASSARPYSNQPQHF.

The J gene is TRBJ1-5, the V gene TRBV27; tentatively, D is TRBD1 (5 bases). Per the germline V gene, CDR1 is MNHEY and CDR2 is SMNVEV (reference sequence). CDR3 size: 14 residues. Trimming shortened V by 2 bases and J by 3 bases, and 8 bases separated the two germline ends. The CDR3 DNA sequence: TGTGCCAGCAGTTTAGTGGGGCCCAATCAGCCCCAGCATTTT. Translating it yields CASSLVGPNQPQHF.

Ten or more counts support this clonotype. The chain combines TRBV10-2 with TRBJ2-1; D is possibly TRBD1 (5 bases). The CDR3 loop spans 11 amino acids. V shed 10 bases and J shed 9 bases, with 13 bases lying between them. Looked up from germline, CDR1 is WSHSY and CDR2 is SAAADI. This chain's CDR3 is CATIWGSEQFF. The DNA of the CDR3 is TGCGCCACCATTTGGGGCAGTGAGCAGTTCTTC.

This clonotype was observed many times. The chain combines TRBV10-3 with TRBJ1-4, with a possible D match to TRBD1 (6 bases). The ends were cut back, 11 bases at V and 6 bases at J, with 13 bases in the middle. Germline V CDR1 and CDR2: ENHRY, SYGVKD. The CDR3 has 12 residues. The CDR3 DNA reads TGTGCCGCCAGGGGACTGGATGAAAAACTGTTTTTT. Translating gives CAARGLDEKLFF.

This chain links TRBV18 with TRBJ1-4; possible D gene TRBD1, 5 bases. CDR3 size: 13 residues. V was clipped by 4 bases and J by 7 bases, with 10 bases between them. The germline gives CDR1 KGHSH, CDR2 LQKENI. The CDR3 loop reads CASSLTGLEKLFF. The CDR3 region has the DNA TGTGCCAGCTCACTAACAGGACTTGAAAAACTGTTTTTT.

The chain carries TRBV14 and TRBJ1-4; D not certain. Between the trimmed V and J ends, which lost 0 bases and 13 bases, there was a span of 21 bases. The CDR3 covers 16 residues. Germline V lookup: CDR1 SGHDN, CDR2 FVKESK. The CDR3 reads CASSQDSYTTNETLFF. DNA of the CDR3: TGTGCCAGCAGCCAAGACAGCTATACAACTAATGAGACACTGTTTTTT.

This clonotype was found many times. This sequence joins TRBV7-8 and TRBJ1-6; TRBD1 matches 7 bases. The J segment lost 10 bases and the V segment lost 2 bases, leaving 17 bases of the junction unmatched. Per the germline V gene, CDR1 is SGHVS and CDR2 is FQNEAQ. This CDR3 is built from 18 residues. CDR3 protein: CASSLSPGGGDVGSPLHF. The CDR3 bases are TGTGCCAGCAGCTTATCCCCAGGGGGAGGGGACGTGGGATCACCCCTCCACTTT. Full variable domain (missing parts from reference TRBV7-8 and TRBJ1-6): GAGVSQSPRYKVAKRGQDVALRCDPISGHVSLFWYQQALGQGPEFLTYFQNEAQLDKSGLPSDRFFAERPEGSVSTLKIQRTQQEDSAVYLCASSLSPGGGDVGSPLHFGNGTRLTVT.

This clonotype was observed many times. The chain links TRBV6-5 to TRBJ2-1; TRBD2 might be the D (6 bases). Germline V lookup: CDR1 MNHEY, CDR2 SVGAGI. The CDR3 runs 13 residues. V lost 8 bases to trimming and J lost 2 bases, with 10 bases between them. The CDR3 reads CASGRSAYNEQFF. The CDR3 DNA sequence: TGTGCCAGCGGGAGGAGTGCCTACAATGAGCAGTTCTTC.

This clonotype was seen a handful of times. One end of the junction varies from germline; a read error may be responsible. This chain uses TRBV6-1 with TRBJ2-7; 8 nucleotides align to TRBD1. The CDR3 loop spans 15 amino acids. Germline V CDR1 and CDR2: MNHNS, SASEGT. The CDR3 protein is CASSQALGQVYEQYF. CDR3 DNA sequence: TGTGCCAGCAGTCAAGCGCTGGGACAGGTCTACGAGCAGTACTTC.

There are a few counts of this clonotype. The rearrangement joins TRBV7-6 to TRBJ1-1, with 7 bases matching TRBD1. Germline V CDR1 and CDR2: SGHVS, FNYEAQ. V shed 5 bases, J shed 1 base, and the junction held 7 bases outside the gene matches. This CDR3 has 15 residues. DNA of the CDR3: TGTGCCAGCAGCGCCTACAGGGGCCCGAACACTGAAGCTTTCTTT. Its protein product is CASSAYRGPNTEAFF.

This clonotype was counted at least ten times. This chain connects TRBV4-3 to TRBJ2-1; TRBD2 agrees at 11 bases. V gave up 4 bases and J gave up 3 bases; unmatched junction bases: 2. CDR1 is LGHNA, CDR2 YSLEER, per germline. The CDR3 has 15 amino acids. The CDR3 loop reads CASSRGTSGYNEQFF. The CDR3 DNA follows: TGCGCCAGCAGCCGCGGGACTAGCGGCTACAATGAGCAGTTCTTC.

This clonotype was recorded at least ten times. V and J are TRBV20-1 and TRBJ1-3, with D perhaps matching TRBD1 (6 bases). Germline-derived CDR1 and CDR2 are DFQATT and SNEGSKA (reference sequence). V shed 3 bases and J shed 5 bases, with 17 bases lying between them. This CDR3 spans 15 amino acids. Here the CDR3 reads CSASGGGRARNTIYF. The CDR3 DNA sequence: TGCAGTGCTAGCGGTGGGGGCAGGGCTAGAAACACCATATATTTT.

Details on this clonotype: Possible read error: a much larger clone is one base away. This sequence joins TRBV12-5 and TRBJ2-3; D unresolved. CDR1 is LGHNT, CDR2 FRNRAP, per germline. V dropped 2 bases and J dropped 4 bases, with 4 bases sitting between them. This CDR3 has 12 amino acids. The CDR3 region is CASGLPPDTQYF. The CDR3 nucleotides are TGTGCTAGTGGTTTGCCACCAGATACGCAGTATTTT. The whole variable domain, filled in from reference TRBV12-5 and TRBJ2-3, reads DARVTQTPRHKVTEMGQEVTMRCQPILGHNTVFWYRQTMMQGLELLAYFRNRAPLDDSGMPKDRFSAEMPDATLATLKIQPSEPRDSAVYFCASGLPPDTQYFGPGTRLTVL.

This clonotype showed up many times. The chain links TRBV10-3 to TRBJ2-1, with 8 bases fitting TRBD2. Unmatched junction bases numbered 7, after V lost 2 bases and J lost 4 bases. This CDR3 is 16 amino acids long. The V gene's germline CDR1 is ENHRY and CDR2 SYGVKD. The CDR3 DNA is TGTGCCATCAGTGAGCAGGAGCGGGGGCTTTACAATGAGCAGTTCTTC. Translating gives CAISEQERGLYNEQFF.

This clonotype was recorded many times. The gene calls are TRBV29-1 and TRBJ2-6; unclear D gene. The CDR3 consists of 14 residues. Germline lookup yields CDR1 SQVTM and CDR2 ANQGSEA. Trimming pared 7 bases from V and 0 bases from J, leaving 10 bases between. The CDR3 sequence is CSATGNSGANVLTF. The CDR3 DNA is TGCAGCGCCACCGGTAACTCTGGGGCCAACGTCCTGACTTTC.

As for this clonotype: A much larger clone is a single base away; this may be a read error. This rearrangement joins TRBV6-6 to TRBJ2-7; perhaps TRBD1 as D (6 bases). The CDR3 loop spans 14 amino acids. Germline V CDR1 and CDR2: MNHNY, SVGAGI (reference sequence). In nucleotides, the CDR3 is TGTGCCGGCAGACCCGGACAGCTATCCTACGAGCAGTACTTC. Amino acids: CAGRPGQLSYEQYF.

The gene calls are TRBV5-4 and TRBJ2-6; TRBD1 might be the D (5 bases). Trimming left V 4 bases short and J 4 bases short, with 9 bases between. The CDR3 totals 14 residues. Germline V gene sequence: CDR1 SGHNT, CDR2 YYREEE (reference sequence). The CDR3 protein is CASSAGFGANVLTF. CDR3 bases: TGTGCCAGCAGCGCAGGGTTCGGGGCCAACGTCCTGACTTTC.

With regard to this clonotype: At one boundary the junction diverges from the germline segment, which might be a read error. The V call is TRBV10-1, the J call TRBJ2-3; the match to TRBD2 covers 10 bases. The CDR3 spans 17 residues. CDR1 and CDR2 (germline): WNHNN, SYGVQD (reference sequence). The CDR3 region is CASGEGVLAGSTDTQYF. The DNA for the CDR3 is TGCGCCAGCGGTGAGGGGGTACTAGCGGGAAGCACAGATACGCAGTATTTT.

At least ten counts were recorded for this clonotype. V and J are TRBV10-3 and TRBJ2-7; D gene unclear. Trimming left V 2 bases short and J 2 bases short, with 7 bases between. CDR3 length: 13 residues. The germline gives CDR1 ENHRY, CDR2 SYGVKD. CDR3 in DNA: TGTGCCATCAGTGAGGGAGCAGCCTACGAGCAGTACTTC. This gives the protein CAISEGAAYEQYF.

This clonotype was observed at least ten times. The chain is built from TRBV2 and TRBJ2-1; D not certain. Germline CDR1 and CDR2: SNHLY and FYNNEI. This CDR3 spans 13 amino acids. The V end lost 9 bases, the J end lost 6 bases, and 15 bases lay between the germline ends. The CDR3 DNA is TGTGCCAGTACTACCGGGTTCAGCAATGAGCAGTTCTTC. Its protein product is CASTTGFSNEQFF. The full variable domain, rest sourced from reference TRBV2 and TRBJ2-1, is EPEVTQTPSHQVTQMGQEVILRCVPISNHLYFYWYRQILGQKVEFLVSFYNNEISEKSEIFDDQFSVERPDGSNFTLKIRSTKLEDSAMYFCASTTGFSNEQFFGPGTRLTVL.

This clonotype has at least ten counts. The chain links TRBV19 to TRBJ2-6; no clear D gene. Trimming left V 8 bases short and J 3 bases short, with 17 bases between. Germline CDR1 reads LNHDA; CDR2 reads SQIVND (reference sequence). The CDR3 runs 16 residues. The CDR3 DNA reads TGTGCCAGTCTATCGCCTTCGGGTGGTGGGGCCAACGTCCTGACTTTC. Protein sequence: CASLSPSGGGANVLTF.